This is a list of T cell receptor beta chains from one sample in a study of CD8 T cells in ankylosing spondylitis. Each CDR3 protein gets one entry after TCRdb re-called the 5' RACE reads with MiXCR. This sample yields about 480,000 distinct CDR3 sequences, of which roughly a sixth are seen a single time; approximately 1% belongs to the top ten. Sample: blood, either unsorted or a sorted T cell fraction (not recorded which). Source of these receptors: a male donor with ankylosing spondylitis. The CDR3 runs from the conserved cysteine through the conserved F or W. A D gene is named only where the DNA matches it firmly. Some rows have no size entry. The others give once, few or many, or a class for an expanded clone.

v_gene,d_gene,len,abundance,j_gene,CDR3aa,CDR3nt
TRBV29-1,NA,16,few,TRBJ2-3,CSVPGAGSVSTDTQYF,TGCAGCGTTCCCGGCGCAGGTAGCGTAAGCACAGATACGCAGTATTTT
TRBV25-1,TRBD2,17,NA,TRBJ2-2,CASSALGRAPNTGELFF,TGTGCCAGCAGTGCCTTGGGGAGGGCCCCCAACACCGGGGAGCTGTTTTTT
TRBV20-1,NA,15,NA,TRBJ1-5,CSARPGSLGNQPQHF,TGCAGTGCCCGTCCAGGGTCATTGGGCAATCAGCCCCAGCATTTT
TRBV20-1,NA,14,NA,TRBJ1-1,CSAREDSMNTEAFF,TGCAGTGCTAGAGAAGACAGTATGAACACTGAAGCTTTCTTT
TRBV7-2,NA,17,few,TRBJ2-3,CASSLAHSGLARGAQYF,TGTGCCAGCAGCTTAGCCCATAGCGGTCTAGCGAGGGGCGCGCAGTATTTT
TRBV30,NA,13,NA,TRBJ2-1,CAWTGSSYNEQFF,TGTGCCTGGACAGGAAGCTCCTACAATGAGCAGTTCTTC
TRBV11-2,TRBD1,15,many,TRBJ1-1,CASTRGTGGITEAFF,TGTGCCAGCACCCGAGGAACAGGGGGGATCACTGAAGCTTTCTTT
TRBV15,TRBD1,18,few,TRBJ2-3,CATSRLRQVQGGTDTQYF,TGTGCCACCAGCAGACTTCGTCAGGTGCAGGGGGGCACAGATACGCAGTATTTT
TRBV28,TRBD1,13,NA,TRBJ2-7,CASSPGQGGEQYF,TGTGCCAGCAGTCCCGGACAGGGAGGCGAGCAGTACTTC
TRBV18,NA,14,NA,TRBJ2-7,CASSPPKERYEQYF,TGTGCCAGCTCACCACCGAAAGAACGCTACGAGCAGTACTTC
TRBV12-3/TRBV12-4,TRBD1,15,few,TRBJ1-6,CASSSTGRPGSPLHF,TGTGCCAGCAGTTCGACAGGGCGTCCGGGTTCACCCCTCCACTTT
TRBV20-1,TRBD2,14,few,TRBJ2-1,CSASSASGHNEQFF,TGCAGTGCTAGTTCGGCTAGCGGACACAATGAGCAGTTCTTC
TRBV5-1,TRBD2,16,few,TRBJ2-3,CASRLGTSALTDTQYF,TGCGCCAGCAGACTCGGGACTAGTGCCCTCACAGATACGCAGTATTTT
TRBV6-5,TRBD1,15,many,TRBJ2-7,CASSSARQGNYEQYF,TGTGCCAGCAGTTCAGCCCGACAGGGCAACTACGAGCAGTACTTC
TRBV29-1,NA,14,few,TRBJ2-3,CSVEGVAPTDTQYF,TGCAGCGTTGAGGGAGTGGCGCCCACAGATACGCAGTATTTT
TRBV30,TRBD1,18,NA,TRBJ1-2,CAWSVLFGRTGGNYGYTF,TGTGCCTGGAGTGTGCTGTTTGGTAGGACAGGGGGCAACTATGGCTACACCTTC
TRBV11-2,NA,14,few,TRBJ1-1,CASSPSRLNTEAFF,TGTGCCAGCAGCCCGAGCAGATTGAACACTGAAGCTTTCTTT
TRBV24-1,TRBD1,14,few,TRBJ2-1,CATSGTGASSEQFF,TGTGCCACCAGCGGGACAGGGGCATCAAGTGAGCAGTTCTTC
TRBV3-1,NA,16,few,TRBJ2-1,CASSQSTLSSYNEQFF,TGTGCCAGCAGCCAGAGCACCCTGAGCTCCTACAATGAGCAGTTCTTC
TRBV25-1,TRBD1,16,few,TRBJ1-1,CASTTIGQGTNTEAFF,TGTGCCAGCACCACAATAGGACAGGGGACGAACACTGAAGCTTTCTTT
TRBV7-6,NA,18,few,TRBJ2-2,CASSLVPPNGAGAGELFF,TGTGCCAGCAGCTTAGTTCCCCCCAACGGGGCTGGGGCCGGGGAGCTGTTTTTT
TRBV20-1,NA,12,few,TRBJ2-5,CSATTGHETQYF,TGCAGTGCAACAACAGGGCATGAGACCCAGTACTTC
TRBV7-9,NA,11,few,TRBJ1-4,CASSLEGNPVF,TGTGCCAGCAGCTTAGAAGGCAACCCCGTTTTT
TRBV7-2,TRBD2,15,few,TRBJ2-4,CASSPGRGVGNIQYF,TGTGCCAGCAGCCCAGGGAGGGGAGTGGGAAACATTCAGTACTTC
TRBV7-9,NA,14,few,TRBJ1-1,CASYRVEHNTEAFF,TGTGCCAGCTACAGGGTTGAACACAACACTGAAGCTTTCTTT
TRBV12-3/TRBV12-4,TRBD2,15,few,TRBJ2-1,CASSGGTSGIYEQFF,TGTGCCAGCAGTGGGGGGACTAGCGGGATCTATGAGCAGTTCTTC
TRBV5-1,TRBD2,16,NA,TRBJ2-2,CASSLVAGAGTGELFF,TGCGCCAGCAGCTTGGTAGCGGGAGCGGGCACCGGGGAGCTGTTTTTT
TRBV4-2,NA,20,few,TRBJ2-3,CASSPATRQGSGQVTDTQYF,TGTGCCAGCAGCCCAGCTACGAGGCAGGGCTCAGGGCAAGTCACAGATACGCAGTATTTT
TRBV7-8,NA,16,few,TRBJ1-2,CASNPGGRDPYYGYTF,TGTGCCAGCAACCCTGGGGGCAGGGACCCCTACTATGGCTACACCTTC
TRBV3-1,NA,15,NA,TRBJ1-2,CASSQISATGGGYTF,TGTGCCAGCAGCCAGATTTCCGCGACAGGCGGTGGCTACACCTTC
TRBV20-1,NA,14,NA,TRBJ1-1,CSARRRRLGTEAFF,TGCAGTGCTAGACGGAGACGCTTGGGGACTGAAGCTTTCTTT
TRBV5-6,NA,12,NA,TRBJ2-3,CAFRGPGDTQYF,TGTGCCTTTCGGGGGCCGGGAGATACGCAGTATTTT